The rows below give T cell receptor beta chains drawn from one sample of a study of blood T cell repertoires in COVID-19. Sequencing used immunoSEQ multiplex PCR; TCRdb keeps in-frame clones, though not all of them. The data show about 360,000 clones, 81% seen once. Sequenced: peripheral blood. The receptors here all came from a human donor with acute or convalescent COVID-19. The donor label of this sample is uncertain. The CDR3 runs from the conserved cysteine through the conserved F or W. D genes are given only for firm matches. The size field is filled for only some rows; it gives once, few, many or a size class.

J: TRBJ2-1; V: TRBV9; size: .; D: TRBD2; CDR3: CASSVVGGVREQFF; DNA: TGTGCCAGCAGCGTAGTGGGAGGGGTAAGGGAGCAGTTCTTC
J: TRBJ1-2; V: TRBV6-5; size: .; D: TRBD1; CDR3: CASSQGQGNYGYTF; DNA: TGTGCCAGCAGCCAAGGACAGGGCAACTATGGCTACACCTTC
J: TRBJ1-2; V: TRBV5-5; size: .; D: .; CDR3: CASSFPQGFGYTF; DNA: TGTGCCAGCAGCTTCCCCCAGGGATTTGGCTACACCTTC
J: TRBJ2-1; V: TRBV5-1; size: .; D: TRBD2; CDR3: CASSLEGREGQFF; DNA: TGCGCCAGCAGCTTGGAGGGGCGGGAGGGGCAGTTCTTC
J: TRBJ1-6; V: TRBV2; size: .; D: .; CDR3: CASSAQMNSPLHF; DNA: TGTGCCAGCAGTGCGCAGATGAATTCACCCCTCCACTTT
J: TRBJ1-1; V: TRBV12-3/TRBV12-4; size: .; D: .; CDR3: CASRLGGIGAFF; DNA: TGTGCCAGCAGGTTGGGGGGGATAGGAGCTTTCTTT
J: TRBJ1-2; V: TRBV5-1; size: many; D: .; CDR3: CASSLDGRVIDGYTF; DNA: TGCGCCAGCAGCTTGGACGGCAGGGTAATAGACGGCTACACCTTC
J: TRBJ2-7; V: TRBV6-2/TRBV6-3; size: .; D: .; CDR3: CASSPSYEQYF; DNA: TGTGCCAGCAGTCCATCCTACGAGCAGTACTTC
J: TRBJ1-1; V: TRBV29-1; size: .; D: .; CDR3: CSAQKVTGNTEAFF; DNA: TGCAGCGCCCAAAAGGTGACAGGTAACACTGAAGCTTTCTTT
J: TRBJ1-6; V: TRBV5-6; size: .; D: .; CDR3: CASSLRGYNSPLHF; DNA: TGTGCCAGCAGCTTGAGAGGTTATAATTCACCCCTCCACTTT
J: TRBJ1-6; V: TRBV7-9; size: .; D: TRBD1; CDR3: CASSSDRVFGNSPLHF; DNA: TGTGCCAGCAGCTCCGACAGGGTCTTTGGTAATTCACCCCTCCACTTT
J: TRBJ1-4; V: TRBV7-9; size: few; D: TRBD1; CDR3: CASSSSGQVNEKLFF; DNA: TGTGCCAGCAGCTCCTCGGGACAGGTGAATGAAAAACTGTTTTTT
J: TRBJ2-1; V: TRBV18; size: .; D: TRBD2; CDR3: CASSSRTSGGALQFF; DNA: TGTGCCAGCTCAAGCCGGACTAGCGGGGGGGCCTTGCAGTTCTTC
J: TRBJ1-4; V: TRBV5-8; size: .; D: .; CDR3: CASSLGYLTVSNEKLFF; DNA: TGTGCCAGCAGCTTAGGCTACCTGACAGTTTCTAATGAAAAACTGTTTTTT
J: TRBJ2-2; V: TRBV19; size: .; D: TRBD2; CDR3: CASSLWTSGSGELFF; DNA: TGTGCCAGTAGTCTTTGGACTAGCGGGAGTGGGGAGCTGTTTTTT
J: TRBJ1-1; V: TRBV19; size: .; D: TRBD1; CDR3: CASSTQGATEAFF; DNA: TGTGCCAGTAGTACACAGGGGGCCACTGAAGCTTTCTTT
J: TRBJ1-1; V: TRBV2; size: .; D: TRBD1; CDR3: CASSGDRGRNTEAFF; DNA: TGTGCCAGCAGTGGCGACAGGGGGAGGAACACTGAAGCTTTCTTT
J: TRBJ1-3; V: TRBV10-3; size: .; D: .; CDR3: CAISESQRGAGNTIYF; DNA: TGTGCCATCAGTGAGTCGCAGCGGGGGGCCGGAAACACCATATATTTT
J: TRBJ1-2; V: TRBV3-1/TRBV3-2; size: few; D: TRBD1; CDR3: CASSQEYRGGYTF; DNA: TGTGCCAGCAGCCAAGAGTACAGGGGTGGCTACACCTTC
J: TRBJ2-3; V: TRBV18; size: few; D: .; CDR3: CASSPFGTDTQYF; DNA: TGTGCCAGCTCACCATTCGGCACAGATACGCAGTATTTT
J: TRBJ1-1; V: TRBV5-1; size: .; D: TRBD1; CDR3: CASSFWTGDTEAFF; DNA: TGCGCCAGCAGCTTTTGGACAGGGGACACTGAAGCTTTCTTT
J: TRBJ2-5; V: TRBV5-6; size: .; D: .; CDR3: CASSGSREETQYF; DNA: TGTGCCAGCAGCGGTAGCAGGGAAGAGACCCAGTACTTC
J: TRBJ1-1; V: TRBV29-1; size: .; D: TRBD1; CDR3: CSVGQGMIMNTEAFF; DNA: TGCAGCGTCGGACAGGGGATGATCATGAACACTGAAGCTTTCTTT
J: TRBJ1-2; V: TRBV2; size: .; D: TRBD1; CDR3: CASRGDSAYYGYTF; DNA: TGTGCCAGCAGGGGGGACAGCGCCTACTATGGCTACACCTTC
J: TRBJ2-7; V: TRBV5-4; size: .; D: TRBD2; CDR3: CASSRWSGTSSYEQYF; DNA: TGTGCCAGCAGCCGGTGGAGCGGGACCTCCTCCTACGAGCAGTACTTC
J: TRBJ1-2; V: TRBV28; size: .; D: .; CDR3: CASSSTGPGSYGYTF; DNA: TGTGCCAGCAGTTCAACGGGACCCGGGAGCTATGGCTACACCTTC
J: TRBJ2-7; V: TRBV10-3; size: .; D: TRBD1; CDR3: CAISERTGAYEQYF; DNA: TGTGCCATCAGTGAGCGGACAGGGGCCTACGAGCAGTACTTC
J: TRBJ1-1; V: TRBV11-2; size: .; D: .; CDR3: CASSLRAMNTEAFF; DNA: TGTGCCAGCAGCCTGAGGGCTATGAACACTGAAGCTTTCTTT
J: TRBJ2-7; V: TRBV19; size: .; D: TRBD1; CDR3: CASSRSGTGFYEQYF; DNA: TGTGCCAGTAGTAGGTCTGGGACAGGGTTTTACGAGCAGTACTTC
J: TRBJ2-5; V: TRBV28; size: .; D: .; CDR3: CASSPGQVREAQYF; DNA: TGTGCCAGCAGTCCGGGACAGGTTCGGGAGGCCCAGTACTTC
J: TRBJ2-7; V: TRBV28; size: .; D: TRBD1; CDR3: CASSLDRVSYEQYF; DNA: TGTGCCAGCAGTTTAGACAGGGTCTCCTACGAGCAGTACTTC
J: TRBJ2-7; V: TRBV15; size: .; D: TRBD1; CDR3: CATSADRELAYEQYF; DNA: TGTGCCACCAGCGCTGACAGGGAATTAGCCTACGAGCAGTACTTC
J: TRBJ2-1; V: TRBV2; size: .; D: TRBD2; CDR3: CASRGSSGINEQFF; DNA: TGTGCCAGCAGGGGGAGTAGCGGGATCAATGAGCAGTTCTTC
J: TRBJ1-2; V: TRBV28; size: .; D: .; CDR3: CASSLFRSGLDFYGYTF; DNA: TGTGCCAGCAGTTTATTTCGGTCAGGGTTAGACTTTTATGGCTACACCTTC
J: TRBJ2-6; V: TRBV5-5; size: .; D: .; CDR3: CASSFNRVGSGANVLTF; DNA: TGTGCCAGCAGCTTCAACAGGGTAGGGTCTGGGGCCAACGTCCTGACTTTC
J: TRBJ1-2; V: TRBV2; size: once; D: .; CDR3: CASRVQGPANYGYAF; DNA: TGTGCCAGCAGAGTTCAGGGCCCGGCTAACTATGGCTACGCCTTC
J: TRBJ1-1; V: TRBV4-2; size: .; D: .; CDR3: CASSQEAGVDTEAFF; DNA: TGTGCCAGCAGCCAAGAAGCGGGCGTGGACACTGAAGCTTTCTTT
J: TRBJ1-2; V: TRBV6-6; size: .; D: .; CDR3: CASSATVDSGYTF; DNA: TGTGCCAGCAGTGCGACAGTAGATTCAGGCTACACCTTC
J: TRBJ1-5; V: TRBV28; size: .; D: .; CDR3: CASSQTGGSNQPQHF; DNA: TGTGCCAGCAGTCAAACGGGGGGGAGCAATCAGCCCCAGCATTTT
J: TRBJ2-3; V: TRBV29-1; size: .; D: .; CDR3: CSVGKGGTDTQYF; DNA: TGCAGCGTTGGTAAGGGGGGCACAGATACGCAGTATTTT
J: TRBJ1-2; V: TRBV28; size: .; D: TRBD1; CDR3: CASSSRGVRDRYGYTF; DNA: TGTGCCAGCAGTTCCCGCGGGGTGAGGGACAGGTATGGCTACACCTTC
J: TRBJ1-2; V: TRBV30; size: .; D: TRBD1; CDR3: CAWSGPRTGRYGYTF; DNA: TGTGCCTGGAGTGGCCCTCGGACAGGGCGCTATGGCTACACCTTC
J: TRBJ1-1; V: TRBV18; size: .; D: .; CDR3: CASSQIQGPGLTEAFF; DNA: TGTGCCAGCTCACAGATTCAGGGTCCGGGCTTAACCGAAGCTTTCTTT
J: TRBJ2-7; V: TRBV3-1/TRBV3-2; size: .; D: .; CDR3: CASSPSSYEQYF; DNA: TGTGCCAGCAGCCCCAGCTCCTACGAGCAGTACTTC
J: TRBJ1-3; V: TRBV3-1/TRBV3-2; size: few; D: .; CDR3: CASSPLRGGTGNTIYF; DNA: TGTGCCAGCAGCCCCCTGCGGGGGGGGACTGGAAACACCATATATTTT
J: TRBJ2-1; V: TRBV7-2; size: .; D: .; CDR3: CASSLQAYNEQFF; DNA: TGTGCCAGCAGCTTACAGGCTTACAATGAGCAGTTCTTC
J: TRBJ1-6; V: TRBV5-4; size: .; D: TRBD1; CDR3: CASSPGQINSPLHF; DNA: TGTGCCAGCAGCCCGGGACAGATTAATTCACCCCTCCACTTT
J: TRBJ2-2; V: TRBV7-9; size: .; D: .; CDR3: CASTVGLVTGELFF; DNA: TGTGCCAGCACCGTCGGACTTGTCACCGGGGAGCTGTTTTTT
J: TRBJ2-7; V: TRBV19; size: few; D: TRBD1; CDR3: CASSTQAGGRYEQYF; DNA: TGTGCCAGTAGTACACAGGCAGGGGGACGGTACGAGCAGTACTTC
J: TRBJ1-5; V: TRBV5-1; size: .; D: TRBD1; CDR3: CASSPGGTGQGARANQPQHF; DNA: TGCGCCAGCAGCCCTGGCGGGACTGGACAGGGGGCTAGGGCCAATCAGCCCCAGCATTTT
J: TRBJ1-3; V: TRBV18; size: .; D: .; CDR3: CASSPLAGANSGNTIYF; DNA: TGTGCCAGCTCACCACTGGCAGGGGCCAACTCTGGAAACACCATATATTTT
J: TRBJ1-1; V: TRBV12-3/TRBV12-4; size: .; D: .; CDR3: CASRLQMNTEAFF; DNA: TGTGCCAGCAGGTTACAGATGAACACTGAAGCTTTCTTT
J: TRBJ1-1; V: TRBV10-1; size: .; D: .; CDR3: CASSESFVGVAFF; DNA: TGCGCCAGCAGTGAGTCGTTCGTAGGGGTGGCTTTCTTT
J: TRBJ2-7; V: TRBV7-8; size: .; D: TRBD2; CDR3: CASSLLAAGLYSYEQYF; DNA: TGTGCCAGCAGCTTGCTGGCAGCGGGGCTTTACTCCTACGAGCAGTACTTC
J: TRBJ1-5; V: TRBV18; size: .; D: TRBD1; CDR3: CASSPRQGAGNQPQHF; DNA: TGTGCCAGCTCACCAAGACAGGGGGCAGGCAATCAGCCCCAGCATTTT
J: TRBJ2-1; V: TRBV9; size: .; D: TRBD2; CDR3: CASSPRGSGRNNEQFF; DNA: TGTGCCAGCAGCCCCCGCGGGAGCGGGAGAAACAATGAGCAGTTCTTC
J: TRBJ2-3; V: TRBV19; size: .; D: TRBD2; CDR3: CASSMRLAGGDTQYF; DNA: TGTGCCAGTAGTATGCGGCTAGCGGGAGGAGATACGCAGTATTTT
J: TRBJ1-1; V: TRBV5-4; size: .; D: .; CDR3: CASSRPRGEAEAFF; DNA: TGTGCCAGCAGCCGCCCCCGGGGGGAGGCTGAAGCTTTCTTT
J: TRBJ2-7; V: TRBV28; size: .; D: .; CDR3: CASTWSLGRSNPYEQYF; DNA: TGTGCCAGCACCTGGAGCTTGGGTCGCTCCAACCCCTACGAGCAGTACTTC